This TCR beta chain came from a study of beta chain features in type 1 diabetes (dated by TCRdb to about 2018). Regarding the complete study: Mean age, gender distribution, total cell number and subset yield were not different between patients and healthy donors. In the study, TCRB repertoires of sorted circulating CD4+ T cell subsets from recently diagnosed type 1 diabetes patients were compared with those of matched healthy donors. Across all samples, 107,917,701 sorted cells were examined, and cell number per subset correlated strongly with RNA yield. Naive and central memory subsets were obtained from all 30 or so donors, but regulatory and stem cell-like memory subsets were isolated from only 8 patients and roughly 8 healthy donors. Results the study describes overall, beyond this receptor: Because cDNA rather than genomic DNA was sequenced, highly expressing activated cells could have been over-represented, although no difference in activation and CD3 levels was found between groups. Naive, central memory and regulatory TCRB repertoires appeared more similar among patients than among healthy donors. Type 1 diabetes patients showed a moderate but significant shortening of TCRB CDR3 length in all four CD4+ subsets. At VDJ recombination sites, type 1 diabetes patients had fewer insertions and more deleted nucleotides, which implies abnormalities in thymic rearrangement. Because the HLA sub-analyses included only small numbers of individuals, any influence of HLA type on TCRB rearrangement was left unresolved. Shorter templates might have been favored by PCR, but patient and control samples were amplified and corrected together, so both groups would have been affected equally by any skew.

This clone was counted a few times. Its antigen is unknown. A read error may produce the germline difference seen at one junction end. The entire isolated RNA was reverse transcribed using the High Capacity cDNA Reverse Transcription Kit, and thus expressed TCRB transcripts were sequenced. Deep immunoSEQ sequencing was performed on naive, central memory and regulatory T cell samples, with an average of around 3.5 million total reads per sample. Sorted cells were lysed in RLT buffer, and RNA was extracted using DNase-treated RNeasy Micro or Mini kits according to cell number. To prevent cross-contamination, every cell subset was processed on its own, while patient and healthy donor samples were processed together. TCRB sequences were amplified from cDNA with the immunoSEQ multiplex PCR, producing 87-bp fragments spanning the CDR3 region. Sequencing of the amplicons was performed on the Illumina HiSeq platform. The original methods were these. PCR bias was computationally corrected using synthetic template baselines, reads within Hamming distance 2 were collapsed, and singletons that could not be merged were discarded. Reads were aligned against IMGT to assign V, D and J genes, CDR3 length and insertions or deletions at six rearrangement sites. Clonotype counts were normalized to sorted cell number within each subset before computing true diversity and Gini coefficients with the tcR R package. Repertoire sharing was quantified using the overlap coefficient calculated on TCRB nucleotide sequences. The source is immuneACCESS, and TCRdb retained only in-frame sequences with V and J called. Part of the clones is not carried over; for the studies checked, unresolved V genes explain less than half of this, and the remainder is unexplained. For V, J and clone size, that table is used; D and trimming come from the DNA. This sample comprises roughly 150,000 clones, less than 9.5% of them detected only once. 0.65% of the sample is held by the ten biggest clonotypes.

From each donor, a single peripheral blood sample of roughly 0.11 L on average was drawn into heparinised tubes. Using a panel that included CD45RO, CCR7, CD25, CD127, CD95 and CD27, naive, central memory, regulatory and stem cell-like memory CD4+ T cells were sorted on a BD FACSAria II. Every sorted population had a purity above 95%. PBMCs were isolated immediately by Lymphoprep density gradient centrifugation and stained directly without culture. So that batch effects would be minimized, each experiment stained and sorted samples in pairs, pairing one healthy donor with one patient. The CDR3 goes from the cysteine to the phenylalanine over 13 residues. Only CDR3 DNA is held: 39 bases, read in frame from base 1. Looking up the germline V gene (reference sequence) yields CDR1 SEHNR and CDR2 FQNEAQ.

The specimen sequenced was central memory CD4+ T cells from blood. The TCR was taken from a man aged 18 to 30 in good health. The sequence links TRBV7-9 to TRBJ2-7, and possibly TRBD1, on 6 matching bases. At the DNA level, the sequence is TGTGCCAGCAGCAGAGGACAGTCCTCCGAGCAGTACTTC. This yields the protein CASSRGQSSEQYF.